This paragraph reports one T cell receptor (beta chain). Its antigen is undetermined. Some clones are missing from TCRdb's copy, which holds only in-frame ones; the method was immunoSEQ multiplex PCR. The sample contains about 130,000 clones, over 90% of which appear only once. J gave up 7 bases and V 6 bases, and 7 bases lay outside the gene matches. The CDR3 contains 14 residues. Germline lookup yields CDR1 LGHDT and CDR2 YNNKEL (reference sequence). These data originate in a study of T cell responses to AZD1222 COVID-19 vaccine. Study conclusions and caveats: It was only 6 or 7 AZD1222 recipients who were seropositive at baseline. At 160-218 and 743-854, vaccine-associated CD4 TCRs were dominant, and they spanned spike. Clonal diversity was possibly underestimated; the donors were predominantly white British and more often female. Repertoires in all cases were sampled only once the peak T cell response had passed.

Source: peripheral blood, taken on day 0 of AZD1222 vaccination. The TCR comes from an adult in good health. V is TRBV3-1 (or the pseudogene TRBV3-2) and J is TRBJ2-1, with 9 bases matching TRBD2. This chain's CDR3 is CASRIAGAGNEQFF. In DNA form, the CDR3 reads TGTGCCAGCAGGATAGCGGGGGCCGGTAATGAGCAGTTCTTC.